Following are 30 T cell receptor beta chains from one sample sequenced in a study of blood T cell repertoires in COVID-19. The data were produced by immunoSEQ multiplex PCR, yet TCRdb's version contains in-frame clones alone and is incomplete. The sample lists approximately 100,000 clones, roughly nine tenths seen once, with 0.97% in the top ten. Sequenced sample: peripheral blood. The receptors originated from a man aged 55 to 70 with acute or convalescent COVID-19.

V and J are TRBV27 and TRBJ1-6; D is possibly TRBD1 (6 bases). The germline CDR1 and CDR2 sequences are MNHEY and SMNVEV (reference sequence). The length of the CDR3 is 13 residues. V dropped 6 bases and J dropped 12 bases, with 15 bases sitting between them. The CDR3 DNA is TGTGCCAGCAGCCTCAGACAGGCGGGACCCCTCCACTTT. This gives the protein CASSLRQAGPLHF.

The chain employs TRBV15 and TRBJ1-1; TRBD1 agrees at 8 bases. The germline gives CDR1 LNHNV, CDR2 YYDKDF (reference sequence). This CDR3 has 15 amino acids. With 0 bases clipped from V and 10 bases from J, the junction kept 10 bases outside the gene matches. CDR3: CATSRDSTGVLSAFF. The CDR3 nucleotides read TGTGCCACCAGCAGAGATTCGACAGGGGTTCTATCAGCTTTCTTT.

V is TRBV5-8 and J is TRBJ1-6; 7 bases fit TRBD1. Germline values: CDR1 SGHTS, CDR2 YDEGEE. With V trimmed by 0 bases and J by 5 bases, 5 bases remained unmatched. CDR3 length equals 16 residues. The chain's CDR3 is CASSLDRGWDNSPLHF. The DNA for the CDR3 is TGTGCCAGCAGCTTGGACAGGGGTTGGGATAATTCACCCCTCCACTTT.

The rearrangement links TRBV11-3 to TRBJ2-2; 12 bases map to TRBD2. V shed 7 bases, J shed 5 bases, and the junction held 2 bases outside the gene matches. Germline lookup yields CDR1 SGHNT and CDR2 YENEEA. The CDR3 runs to 14 residues. The CDR3: CASNGLAGTGELFF. As DNA, the CDR3 is TGTGCCAGCAATGGACTAGCGGGAACCGGGGAGCTGTTTTTT. The entire variable domain, with the rest obtained from reference TRBV11-3 and TRBJ2-2, is as follows: EAGVVQSPRYKIIEKKQPVAFWCNPISGHNTLYWYLQNLGQGPELLIRYENEEAVDDSQLPKDRFSAERLKGVDSTLKIQPAELGDSAVYLCASNGLAGTGELFFGEGSRLTVL.

The chain couples TRBV6-5 to TRBJ1-2, with a possible D match to TRBD1 (6 bases). Trimming took 6 bases from V and 8 from J, leaving 16 bases between them. Germline CDR1 reads MNHEY; CDR2 reads SVGAGI. This CDR3 has 13 residues. The CDR3 nucleotides read TGTGCCAGCAGGGTACAGGGAACGGGAGGCTACACCTTC. As protein: CASRVQGTGGYTF.

This chain uses TRBV6-6 with TRBJ1-2; D unresolved. CDR1 MNHNY and CDR2 SVGAGI come from the germline V gene (reference sequence). The CDR3 length is 13 residues. Trimming took 6 bases from V and 4 from J, leaving 12 bases between them. Here the CDR3 DNA reads TGTGCCAGCAGGTCCGACAACGTCTATGGCTACACCTTC. It is translated as CASRSDNVYGYTF.

The genes are TRBV19 and TRBJ1-5; a weak D match, TRBD1 (6 bases). With 0 bases removed from V and 7 bases from J, the gap between germline ends came to 16 bases. The CDR3 contains 16 residues. From germline, CDR1 is LNHDA and CDR2 SQIVND (reference sequence). The CDR3 nucleotides are TGTGCCAGTAGTATAGATCTAGCGGGGGCTGGGCAGCCCCAGCATTTT. Residues: CASSIDLAGAGQPQHF.

The rearrangement links TRBV5-5 to TRBJ2-1; D might be TRBD1 (6 bases). Germline CDR1 SGHKS, CDR2 YYEKEE (reference sequence). This CDR3 region has 13 residues. The V end was cut by 0 bases, the J end by 8 bases, with 9 bases between. Here the CDR3 DNA reads TGTGCCAGCAGCTTGGGACAGGCCTATGAGCAGTTCTTC. Translating gives CASSLGQAYEQFF.

The genes are TRBV5-4 and TRBJ1-1; TRBD1 aligns across 12 bases. Trimming at V came to 4 bases and at J to 8 bases, leaving 15 bases not matched to a gene. This CDR3 comprises 17 residues. Germline values: CDR1 SGHNT, CDR2 YYREEE (reference sequence). The CDR3 DNA is TGTGCCAGCAGCGTTACCGGGACAGGGGGCGCAGGTGCCGAAGCTTTCTTT. Protein: CASSVTGTGGAGAEAFF.

The chain employs TRBV18 and TRBJ1-6, with D possibly matching TRBD1 (6 bases). The length of the CDR3 is 15 residues. V lost 5 bases and J lost 6, with 14 bases in between. Germline lookup yields CDR1 KGHSH and CDR2 LQKENI. This CDR3 reads CASSAADSLNSPLHF. The CDR3 coding sequence is TGTGCCAGCTCAGCTGCGGACAGCCTTAATTCACCCCTCCACTTT.

The CDR3 sequence is CASRRDSGVNYGYTF. The CDR3 DNA reads TGTGCCAGTAGGCGGGACAGCGGAGTTAACTATGGCTACACCTTC. This chain connects TRBV19 to TRBJ1-2; 7 bases match TRBD1. V dropped 6 bases and J dropped 1; count of bases not matched to a gene: 8. The CDR3 is 15 amino acids. CDR1 is LNHDA and CDR2 is SQIVND in the germline V gene (reference sequence).

The genes are TRBV18 and TRBJ2-1; TRBD1 aligns across 7 bases. After removal of 5 bases from V and 8 bases from J, the junction contained 12 bases not matched to a gene. The CDR3 is 15 residues long. The germline V gene encodes CDR1 KGHSH and CDR2 LQKENI. CDR3 protein: CASSSSQGGRDEQFF. CDR3 sequence (DNA): TGTGCCAGCTCATCATCACAAGGGGGCCGGGATGAGCAGTTCTTC.

V gene TRBV18 combines with J gene TRBJ1-1, with 9 nucleotides matching TRBD1. CDR3 length: 17 residues. The germline V gene encodes CDR1 KGHSH and CDR2 LQKENI. V shed 1 base and J 5 bases; nucleotides not matched to a gene: 11. CDR3 in amino acids: CASSPLLQGAGGTEAFF. The CDR3 DNA sequence: TGTGCCAGCTCACCACTCTTACAGGGGGCAGGTGGAACTGAAGCTTTCTTT.

This chain joins TRBV28 and TRBJ1-4; 9 bases align to TRBD1. The length of the CDR3 is 15 residues. Germline trimming cut 5 bases from V and 7 bases from J; bases unmatched to any gene: 8. The V gene's germline CDR1 is MDHEN and CDR2 SYDVKM. The CDR3 DNA sequence: TGTGCCAGCAGTATCCTGACAGGGGGGGTTGAAAAACTGTTTTTT. It is translated as CASSILTGGVEKLFF.

The chain links TRBV5-1 to TRBJ1-5, with 9 bases that match TRBD1. J gave up 6 bases and V 7 bases, and 14 bases lay outside the gene matches. The CDR3 covers 16 residues. Germline CDR1 SGHRS, CDR2 YFSETQ. This CDR3 is CASFIRDREEFQPQHF. The CDR3 DNA sequence: TGCGCCAGCTTTATACGGGACAGGGAAGAGTTTCAGCCCCAGCATTTT.

DNA for the CDR3: TGCGCCAGCAGTGAAACACAGGGGAGTGAAGCTTTCTTT. It is translated as CASSETQGSEAFF. The chain has TRBV10-2 and TRBJ1-1; TRBD1 aligns across 7 bases. From germline, CDR1 is WSHSY and CDR2 SAAADI. CDR3 length equals 13 residues. V was pared by 3 bases and J by 7 bases, with 5 bases of the junction left unmatched.

V gene TRBV5-1 combines with J gene TRBJ1-5; 7 nucleotides align to TRBD1. CDR3 length: 15 amino acids. Germline V gene lookup returns CDR1 SGHRS and CDR2 YFSETQ. Unmatched junction bases numbered 10, after V lost 6 bases and J lost 4 bases. The CDR3 DNA follows: TGCGCCAGCACCACGATGGGACAGACAAATCAGCCCCAGCATTTT. Encoded protein: CASTTMGQTNQPQHF.

This chain uses TRBV13 with TRBJ1-6, with TRBD1 matching 7 bases. The V gene's germline CDR1 is PRHDT and CDR2 FYEKMQ (reference sequence). The CDR3 has 14 amino acids. The junction had 8 bases not matched to a gene; V was cut back by 5 bases and J by 10 bases. The CDR3 sequence: CASSHRGQQSPLHF. CDR3 sequence (DNA): TGTGCCAGCAGCCATCGGGGACAGCAATCACCCCTCCACTTT.

The rearrangement uses TRBV6-5 and TRBJ1-2; D possibly corresponds to TRBD1 (6 bases). CDR3 length: 13 amino acids. V lost 4 bases and J 4 bases, leaving 10 bases between the germline ends. CDR1 and CDR2 (germline): MNHEY, SVGAGI. Here the CDR3 reads CASSSTGSYGYTF. CDR3 sequence (DNA): TGTGCCAGCAGTTCGACAGGTAGCTATGGCTACACCTTC.

V usage is TRBV5-1 and J usage is TRBJ2-7; TRBD2 matches 8 bases. This CDR3 has 14 residues. The germline V gene encodes CDR1 SGHRS and CDR2 YFSETQ. Trimming cost V 2 bases and J 3 bases; bases outside gene matches: 4. As DNA, the CDR3 is TGCGCCAGCAGCTTAGCGGGAGTAAACTACGAGCAGTACTTC. Translating gives CASSLAGVNYEQYF.

The chain is built from TRBV11-2 and TRBJ2-7, with D perhaps TRBD1 (5 bases). Germline V gene sequence: CDR1 SGHAT, CDR2 FQNNGV. Trimming shortened V by 5 bases and J by 3 bases, and 8 bases separated the two germline ends. CDR3 size: 12 residues. CDR3 amino acids: CASSPQGYEQYF. In DNA, the CDR3 is TGTGCCAGCAGCCCCCAGGGCTACGAGCAGTACTTC. Drawing the rest from reference TRBV11-2 and TRBJ2-7, the complete variable domain is EAGVAQSPRYKIIEKRQSVAFWCNPISGHATLYWYQQILGQGPKLLIQFQNNGVVDDSQLPKDRFSAERLKGVDSTLKIQPAKLEDSAVYLCASSPQGYEQYFGPGTRLTVT.

The chain couples TRBV5-1 to TRBJ1-2; D call uncertain. CDR1 SGHRS and CDR2 YFSETQ come from the germline V gene. Trimming stripped 1 base from V and 0 bases from J, with 7 bases between. This CDR3 is 14 amino acids long. The DNA of the CDR3 is TGCGCCAGCAGCTTGTTTCCCGCTAACTATGGCTACACCTTC. This codes for CASSLFPANYGYTF.

The chain carries TRBV6-5 and TRBJ2-5; the match to TRBD2 covers 7 bases. The V and J ends lost 6 bases and 10 bases, in that order; junction bases with no gene match: 11. Germline values: CDR1 MNHEY, CDR2 SVGAGI. The CDR3 length is 13 residues. The CDR3 nucleotides read TGTGCCAGCAGCCGAGGGACTAACGCCGACCAGTACTTC. Protein sequence: CASSRGTNADQYF.

V gene TRBV5-6 combines with J gene TRBJ2-3, with D perhaps TRBD2 (6 bases). The germline V gene encodes CDR1 SGHDT and CDR2 YYEEEE. The V and J ends lost 2 bases and 0 bases respectively, with 13 bases between them. CDR3 length equals 16 residues. The CDR3 nucleotides read TGTGCCAGCAGCTTCTCCCTAGCGCCTAGCACAGATACGCAGTATTTT. Amino acid sequence: CASSFSLAPSTDTQYF.

CDR3 sequence reads: CASSPGQWPYGYTF. Written as DNA, the CDR3 is TGTGCCAGCAGTCCCGGACAGTGGCCTTATGGCTACACCTTC. The chain employs TRBV28 and TRBJ1-2, with D possibly TRBD1 on 6 matching bases. CDR1 and CDR2 (germline): MDHEN, SYDVKM. The CDR3 runs to 14 residues. V was cut by 5 bases and J by 5 bases, with 15 bases left in between.

The chain has TRBV7-2 and TRBJ1-5, with a weak D call TRBD1 (5 bases). V lost 3 bases, J lost 6 bases, and 12 bases lay in between. The CDR3 runs to 14 residues. Germline CDR1 SGHTA, CDR2 FQGNSA. The CDR3 is CASSFPGRAQPQHF. CDR3 sequence (DNA): TGTGCCAGCAGCTTTCCAGGGAGGGCTCAGCCCCAGCATTTT.

The rearrangement joins TRBV6-5 to TRBJ1-2, with 7 bases that match TRBD1. The CDR3 has 15 residues. Germline-derived CDR1 and CDR2 are MNHEY and SVGAGI. The J segment lost 6 bases and the V segment lost 4 bases, leaving 11 bases of the junction unmatched. CDR3 DNA: TGTGCCAGCAGTTTCCAGGGGGAGTGGGTGAATGGCTACACCTTC. As protein: CASSFQGEWVNGYTF.

The chain links TRBV2 to TRBJ1-1; 7 positions agree with TRBD1. V lost 9 bases, J lost 4 bases, and 8 bases stayed unmatched. Germline assignment: CDR1 SNHLY and CDR2 FYNNEI. The CDR3 spans 13 residues. The CDR3 sequence is CARSLGTATEAFF. CDR3 DNA sequence: TGTGCCAGGAGCCTCGGGACAGCCACTGAAGCTTTCTTT. Based on the CDR3 plus reference TRBV2 and TRBJ1-1, the full variable domain is EPEVTQTPSHQVTQMGQEVILRCVPISNHLYFYWYRQILGQKVEFLVSFYNNEISEKSEIFDDQFSVERPDGSNFTLKIRSTKLEDSAMYFCARSLGTATEAFFGQGTRLTVV.

V and J are TRBV19 and TRBJ2-5; D may be TRBD1 (6 bases). The CDR3 is 15 amino acids. The V gene's germline CDR1 is LNHDA and CDR2 SQIVND (reference sequence). V dropped 6 bases and J dropped 3 bases, with 17 bases sitting between them. In DNA form, the CDR3 reads TGTGCCAGTAGCACCCAAGGGGGTGTCAAAGAGACCCAGTACTTC. Residues: CASSTQGGVKETQYF.

The J gene is TRBJ1-1, the V gene TRBV3-1 (or the pseudogene TRBV3-2), with D possibly matching TRBD1 (6 bases). The CDR3 has 16 amino acids. V lost 0 bases and J lost 2, with 13 bases in between. Germline values: CDR1 LGHDT, CDR2 YNNKEL (reference sequence). CDR3 in amino acids: CASSQDSSGVNTEAFF. Here the CDR3 DNA reads TGTGCCAGCAGCCAAGATAGCTCAGGGGTTAACACTGAAGCTTTCTTT.